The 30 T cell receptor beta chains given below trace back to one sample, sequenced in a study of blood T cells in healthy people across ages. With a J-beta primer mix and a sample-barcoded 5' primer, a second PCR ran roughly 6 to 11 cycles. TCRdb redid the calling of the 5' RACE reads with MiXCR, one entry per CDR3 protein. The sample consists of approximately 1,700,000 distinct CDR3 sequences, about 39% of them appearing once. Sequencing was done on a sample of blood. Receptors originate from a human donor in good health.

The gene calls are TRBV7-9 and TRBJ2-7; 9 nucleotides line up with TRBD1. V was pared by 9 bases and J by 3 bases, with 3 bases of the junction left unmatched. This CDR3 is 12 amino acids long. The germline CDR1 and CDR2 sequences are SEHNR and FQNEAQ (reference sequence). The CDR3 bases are TGTGCCAGTGGGGACAGGGACTACGAGCAGTACTTC. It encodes CASGDRDYEQYF.

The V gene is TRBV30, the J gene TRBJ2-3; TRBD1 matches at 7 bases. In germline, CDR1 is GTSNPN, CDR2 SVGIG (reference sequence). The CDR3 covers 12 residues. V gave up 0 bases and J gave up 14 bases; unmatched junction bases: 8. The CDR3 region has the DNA TGTGCCTGGAGTGTAATAAGGACAGGCCGGTATTTT. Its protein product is CAWSVIRTGRYF.

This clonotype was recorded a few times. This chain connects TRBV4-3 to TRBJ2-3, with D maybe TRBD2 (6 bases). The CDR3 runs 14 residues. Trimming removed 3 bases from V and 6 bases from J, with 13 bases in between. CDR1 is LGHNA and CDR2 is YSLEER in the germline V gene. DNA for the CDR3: TGCGCCAGCAGCCAGGACGGCCGGGGGGATACGCAGTATTTT. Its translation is CASSQDGRGDTQYF.

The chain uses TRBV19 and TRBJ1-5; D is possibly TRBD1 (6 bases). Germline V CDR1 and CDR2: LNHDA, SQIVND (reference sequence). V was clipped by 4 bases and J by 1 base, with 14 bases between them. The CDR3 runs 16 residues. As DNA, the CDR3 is TGTGCCAGTAGTACACTCCCAGGGGAGAGCAATCAGCCCCAGCATTTT. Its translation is CASSTLPGESNQPQHF.

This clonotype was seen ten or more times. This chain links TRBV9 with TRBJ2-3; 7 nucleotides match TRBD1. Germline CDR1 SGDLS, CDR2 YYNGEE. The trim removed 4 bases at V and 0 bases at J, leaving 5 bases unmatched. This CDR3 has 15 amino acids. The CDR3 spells CASSPRTGSTDTQYF. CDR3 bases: TGTGCCAGCAGCCCCCGGACAGGAAGCACAGATACGCAGTATTTT.

Here the CDR3 reads CASKVQVGDEKLFF. In DNA form, the CDR3 reads TGTGCCAGCAAAGTCCAGGTCGGTGATGAAAAACTGTTTTTT. V and J are TRBV27 and TRBJ1-4; the D is unclear. CDR3 size: 14 residues. Trimming took 7 bases from V and 6 from J, leaving 15 bases between them. The germline CDR1 and CDR2 sequences are MNHEY and SMNVEV (reference sequence). Using reference TRBV27 and TRBJ1-4 for the parts outside the CDR3, the full variable domain is EAQVTQNPRYLITVTGKKLTVTCSQNMNHEYMSWYRQDPGLGLRQIYYSMNVEVTDKGDVPEGYKVSRKEKRNFPLILESPSPNQTSLYFCASKVQVGDEKLFFGSGTQLSVL.

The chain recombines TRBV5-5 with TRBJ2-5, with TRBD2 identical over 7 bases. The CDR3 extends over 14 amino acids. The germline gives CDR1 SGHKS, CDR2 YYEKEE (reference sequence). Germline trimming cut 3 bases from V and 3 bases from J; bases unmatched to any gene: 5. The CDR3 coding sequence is TGTGCCAGCAGCTGGCAGGCGGGGGAAGAGACCCAGTACTTC. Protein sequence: CASSWQAGEETQYF.

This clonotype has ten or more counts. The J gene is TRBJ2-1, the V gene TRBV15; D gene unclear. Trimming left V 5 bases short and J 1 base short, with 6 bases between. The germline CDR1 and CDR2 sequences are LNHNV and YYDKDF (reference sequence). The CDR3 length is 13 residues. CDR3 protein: CATSLRSYNEQFF. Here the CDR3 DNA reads TGTGCCACCAGCCTGAGATCCTACAATGAGCAGTTCTTC.

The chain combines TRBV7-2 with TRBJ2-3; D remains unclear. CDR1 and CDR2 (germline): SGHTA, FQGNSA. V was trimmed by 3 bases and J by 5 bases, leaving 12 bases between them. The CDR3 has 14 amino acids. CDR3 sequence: CASSFDGSIDTQYF. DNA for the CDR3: TGTGCCAGCAGCTTCGATGGTTCTATAGATACGCAGTATTTT.

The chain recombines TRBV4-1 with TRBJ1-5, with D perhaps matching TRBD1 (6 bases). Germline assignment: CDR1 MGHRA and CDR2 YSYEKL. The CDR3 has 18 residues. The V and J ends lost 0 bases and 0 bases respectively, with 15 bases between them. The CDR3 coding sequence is TGCGCCAGCAGCCAAGATCCGCACAGGGCTTATAGCAATCAGCCCCAGCATTTT. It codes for CASSQDPHRAYSNQPQHF.

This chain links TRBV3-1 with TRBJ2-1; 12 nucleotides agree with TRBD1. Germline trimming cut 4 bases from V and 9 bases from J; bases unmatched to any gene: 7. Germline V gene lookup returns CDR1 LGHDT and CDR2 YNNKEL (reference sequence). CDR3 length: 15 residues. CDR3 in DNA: TGTGCCAGCAGCCCCCGGGACAGGGGGCATGGTGAGCAGTTCTTC. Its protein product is CASSPRDRGHGEQFF.

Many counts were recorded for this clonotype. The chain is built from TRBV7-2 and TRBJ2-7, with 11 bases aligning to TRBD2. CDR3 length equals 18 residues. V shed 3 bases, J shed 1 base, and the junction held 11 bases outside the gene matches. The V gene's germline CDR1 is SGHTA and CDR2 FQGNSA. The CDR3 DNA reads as TGTGCCAGCAGCTTGGGGACTAGCGGTAGAACGATATCCTACGAGCAGTACTTC. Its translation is CASSLGTSGRTISYEQYF.

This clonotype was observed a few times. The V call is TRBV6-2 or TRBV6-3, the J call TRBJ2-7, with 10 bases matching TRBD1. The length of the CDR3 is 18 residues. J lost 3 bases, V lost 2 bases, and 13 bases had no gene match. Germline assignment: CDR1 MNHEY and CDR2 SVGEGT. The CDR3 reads CASSYRSGTGAGIYEQYF. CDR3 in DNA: TGTGCCAGCAGTTACCGATCCGGGACAGGGGCGGGGATCTACGAGCAGTACTTC.

The CDR3 nucleotides are TGCAGTGCTCCAATAGGGGGGCAAGACCCTTACAATGAGCAGTTCTTC. This codes for CSAPIGGQDPYNEQFF. This sequence joins TRBV20-1 and TRBJ2-1, with D perhaps TRBD1 or TRBD2 (6 bases each). V was shortened by 5 bases and J by 4 bases, with 21 bases between the two germline ends. Per germline, CDR1 DFQATT and CDR2 SNEGSKA (reference sequence). This CDR3 region has 16 residues.

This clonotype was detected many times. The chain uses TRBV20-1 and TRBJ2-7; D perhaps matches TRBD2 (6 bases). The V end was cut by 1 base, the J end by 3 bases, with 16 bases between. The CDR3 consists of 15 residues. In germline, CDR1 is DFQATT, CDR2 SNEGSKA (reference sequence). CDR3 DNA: TGCAGTGCTAGAGGCGCGGGGCCCACACTCTACGAGCAGTACTTC. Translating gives CSARGAGPTLYEQYF.

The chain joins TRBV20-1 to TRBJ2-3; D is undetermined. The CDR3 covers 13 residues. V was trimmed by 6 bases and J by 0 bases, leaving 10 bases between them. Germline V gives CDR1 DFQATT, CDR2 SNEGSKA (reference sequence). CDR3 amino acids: CSANRASTDTQYF. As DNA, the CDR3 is TGCAGTGCCAATCGTGCTAGCACAGATACGCAGTATTTT.

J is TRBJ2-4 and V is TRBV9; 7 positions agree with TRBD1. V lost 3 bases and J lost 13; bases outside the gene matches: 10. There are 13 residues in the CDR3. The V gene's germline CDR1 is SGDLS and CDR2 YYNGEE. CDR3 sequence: CASSGRGQSTQYF. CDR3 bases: TGTGCCAGCAGCGGAAGGGGACAGTCAACACAGTACTTC.

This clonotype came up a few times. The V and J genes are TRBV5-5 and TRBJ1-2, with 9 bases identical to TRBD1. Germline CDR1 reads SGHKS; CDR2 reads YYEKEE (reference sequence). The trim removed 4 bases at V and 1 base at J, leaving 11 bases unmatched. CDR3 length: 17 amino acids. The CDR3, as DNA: TGTGCCAGCAGCCCAGGACAGGGGACCCAATATAACTATGGCTACACCTTC. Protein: CASSPGQGTQYNYGYTF.

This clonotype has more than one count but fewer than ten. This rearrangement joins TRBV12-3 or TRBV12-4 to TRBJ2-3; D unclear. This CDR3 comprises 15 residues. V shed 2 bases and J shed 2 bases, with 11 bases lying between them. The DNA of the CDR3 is TGTGCCAGCAGTTTAAATGGGTGGAACACAGATACGCAGTATTTT. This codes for CASSLNGWNTDTQYF.

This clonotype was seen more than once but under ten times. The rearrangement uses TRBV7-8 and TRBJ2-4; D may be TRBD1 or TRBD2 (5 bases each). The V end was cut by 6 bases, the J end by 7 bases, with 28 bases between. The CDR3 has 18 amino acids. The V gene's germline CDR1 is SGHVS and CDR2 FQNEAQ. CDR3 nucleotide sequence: TGTGCCAGCAGAGCTACGACCGGGACCGATACAGGACGGAACATTCAGTACTTC. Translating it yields CASRATTGTDTGRNIQYF.

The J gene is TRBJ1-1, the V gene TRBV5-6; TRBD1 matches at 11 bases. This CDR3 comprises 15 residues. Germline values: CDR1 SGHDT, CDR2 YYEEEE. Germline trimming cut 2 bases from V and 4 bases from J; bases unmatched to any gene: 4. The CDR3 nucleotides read TGTGCCAGCAGCTTTGCCGGGACAGGGGGCACTGAAGCTTTCTTT. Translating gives CASSFAGTGGTEAFF.

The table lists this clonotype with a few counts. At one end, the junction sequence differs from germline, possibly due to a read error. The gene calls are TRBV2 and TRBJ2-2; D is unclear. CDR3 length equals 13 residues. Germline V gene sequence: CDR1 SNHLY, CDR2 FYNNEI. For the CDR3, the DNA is TGTGCCAACAGTGCAATGAACACCGGGGAGCTGTTTTTT. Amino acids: CANSAMNTGELFF.

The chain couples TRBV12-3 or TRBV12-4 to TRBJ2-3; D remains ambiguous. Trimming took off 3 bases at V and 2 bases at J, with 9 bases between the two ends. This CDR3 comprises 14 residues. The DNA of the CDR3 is TGTGCCAGCAGTTTCGACCTAGACACAGATACGCAGTATTTT. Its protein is CASSFDLDTDTQYF.

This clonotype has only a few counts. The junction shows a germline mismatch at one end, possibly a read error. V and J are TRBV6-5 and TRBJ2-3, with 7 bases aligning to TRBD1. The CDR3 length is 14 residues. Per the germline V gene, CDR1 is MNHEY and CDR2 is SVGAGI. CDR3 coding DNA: TGCGCCAGCAGCCGGGACAGACGCACAGATACGCAGTATTTT. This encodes CASSRDRRTDTQYF.

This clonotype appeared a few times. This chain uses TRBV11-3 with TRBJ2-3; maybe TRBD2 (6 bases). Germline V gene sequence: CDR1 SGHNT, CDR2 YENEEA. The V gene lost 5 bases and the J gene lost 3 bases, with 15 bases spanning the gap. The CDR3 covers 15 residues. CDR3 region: CASSEGPGETDTQYF. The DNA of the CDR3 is TGTGCCAGCAGCGAGGGACCGGGGGAGACAGATACGCAGTATTTT.

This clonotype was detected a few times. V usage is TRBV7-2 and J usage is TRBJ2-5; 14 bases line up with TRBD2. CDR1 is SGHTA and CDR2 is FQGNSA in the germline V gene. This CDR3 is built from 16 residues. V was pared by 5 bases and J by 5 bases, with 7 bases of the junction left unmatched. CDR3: CASSTHRTSGGETQYF. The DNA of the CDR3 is TGTGCCAGCAGCACTCACCGGACTAGCGGGGGGGAGACCCAGTACTTC.

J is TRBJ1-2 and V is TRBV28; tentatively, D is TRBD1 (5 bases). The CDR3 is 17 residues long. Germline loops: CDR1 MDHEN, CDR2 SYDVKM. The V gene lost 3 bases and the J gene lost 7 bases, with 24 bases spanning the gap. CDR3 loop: CASSLEGLSRVFGGYTF. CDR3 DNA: TGTGCCAGCAGTTTGGAAGGCTTGTCCAGGGTTTTTGGTGGCTACACCTTC.

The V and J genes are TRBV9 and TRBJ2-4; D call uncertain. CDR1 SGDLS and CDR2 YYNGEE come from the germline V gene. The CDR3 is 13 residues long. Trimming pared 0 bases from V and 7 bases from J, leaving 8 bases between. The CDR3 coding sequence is TGTGCCAGCAGCGTAGGGCTGGGGAACATTCAGTACTTC. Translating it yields CASSVGLGNIQYF.

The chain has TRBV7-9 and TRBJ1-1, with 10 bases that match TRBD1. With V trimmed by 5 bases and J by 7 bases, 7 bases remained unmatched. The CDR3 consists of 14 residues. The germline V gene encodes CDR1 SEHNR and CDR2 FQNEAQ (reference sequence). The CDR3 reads CASSPMGTGVEAFF. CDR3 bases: TGTGCCAGCAGCCCCATGGGGACAGGGGTTGAAGCTTTCTTT.

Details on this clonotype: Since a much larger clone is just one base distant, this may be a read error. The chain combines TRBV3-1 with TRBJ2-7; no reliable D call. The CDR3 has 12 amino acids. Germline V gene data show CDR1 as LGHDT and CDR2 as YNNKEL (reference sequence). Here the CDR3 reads CASGHLTYEQYF. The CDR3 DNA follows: TGTGCCAGCGGCCATTTAACCTACGAGCAGTACTTC.